Sequencing of this T cell receptor beta chain was carried out in a study of shared clonotypes between healthy human individuals. Study-wide findings and caveats: Larger estimated richness was generally recorded for naive subsets relative to memory subsets.

Participating donors were healthy, HIV-negative adults free of recent acute infections or vaccinations. V shed 4 bases and J shed 2 bases, with 11 bases lying between them. The CDR3 has 15 residues. Germline V gene sequence: CDR1 SNHLY, CDR2 FYNNEI. The protocol was immunoSEQ multiplex PCR, while the TCRdb copy is restricted to in-frame clones and leaves out a portion. Counted here are roughly 2.6 million clones, approximately 90% occurring once; the ten biggest clones make up roughly 0.13%. Concerning this clone itself: What it binds is unknown.

The sample consisted of naive CD4+ T cells sorted from blood. The sample's subset: CD45RA+ positively selected. The chain combines TRBV2 with TRBJ2-2; possibly TRBD1 or TRBD2 for D (6 bases each). This sequence originates from a man younger than 30 in good health. The CDR3 sequence is CASSVEGGNTGELFF. The CDR3 DNA sequence: TGTGCCAGCAGTGTTGAGGGGGGTAACACCGGGGAGCTGTTTTTT.